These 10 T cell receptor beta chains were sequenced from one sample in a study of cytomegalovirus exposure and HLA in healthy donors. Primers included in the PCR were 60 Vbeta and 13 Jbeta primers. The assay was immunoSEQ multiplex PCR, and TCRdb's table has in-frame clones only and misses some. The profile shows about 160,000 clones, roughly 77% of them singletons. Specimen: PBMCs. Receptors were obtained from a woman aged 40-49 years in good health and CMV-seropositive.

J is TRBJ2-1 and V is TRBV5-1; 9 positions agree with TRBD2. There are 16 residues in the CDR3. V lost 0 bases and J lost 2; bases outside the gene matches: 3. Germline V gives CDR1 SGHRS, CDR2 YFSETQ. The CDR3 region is CASSLGIAGAYNEQFF. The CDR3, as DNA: TGCGCCAGCAGCTTGGGTATAGCGGGAGCCTACAATGAGCAGTTCTTC.

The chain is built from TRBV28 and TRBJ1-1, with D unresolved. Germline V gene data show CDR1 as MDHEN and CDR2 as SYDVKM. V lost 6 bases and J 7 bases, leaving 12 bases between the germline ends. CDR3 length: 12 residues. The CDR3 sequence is CASSKPGFEAFF. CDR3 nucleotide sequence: TGTGCCAGCAGCAAACCGGGGTTTGAAGCTTTCTTT.

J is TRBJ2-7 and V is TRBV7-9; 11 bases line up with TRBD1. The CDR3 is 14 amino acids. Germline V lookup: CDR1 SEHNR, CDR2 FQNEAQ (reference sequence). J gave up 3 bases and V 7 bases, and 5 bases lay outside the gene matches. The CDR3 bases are TGTGCCAGCACCGGGGACAGGGGGAACTACGAGCAGTACTTC. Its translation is CASTGDRGNYEQYF.

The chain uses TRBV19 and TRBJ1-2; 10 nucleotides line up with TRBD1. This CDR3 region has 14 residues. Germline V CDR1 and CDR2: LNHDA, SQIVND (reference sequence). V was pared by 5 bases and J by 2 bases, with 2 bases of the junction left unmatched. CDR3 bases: TGTGCCAGTAGTCCGGACAGGGGGAACTATGGCTACACCTTC. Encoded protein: CASSPDRGNYGYTF.

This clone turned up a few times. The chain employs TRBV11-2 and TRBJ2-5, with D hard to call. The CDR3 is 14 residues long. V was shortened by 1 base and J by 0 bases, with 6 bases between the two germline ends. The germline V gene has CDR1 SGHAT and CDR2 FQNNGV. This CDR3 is CASSLGVNQETQYF. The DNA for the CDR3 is TGTGCCAGCAGCTTAGGAGTAAACCAAGAGACCCAGTACTTC. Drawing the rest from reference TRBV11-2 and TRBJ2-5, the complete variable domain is EAGVAQSPRYKIIEKRQSVAFWCNPISGHATLYWYQQILGQGPKLLIQFQNNGVVDDSQLPKDRFSAERLKGVDSTLKIQPAKLEDSAVYLCASSLGVNQETQYFGPGTRLLVL.

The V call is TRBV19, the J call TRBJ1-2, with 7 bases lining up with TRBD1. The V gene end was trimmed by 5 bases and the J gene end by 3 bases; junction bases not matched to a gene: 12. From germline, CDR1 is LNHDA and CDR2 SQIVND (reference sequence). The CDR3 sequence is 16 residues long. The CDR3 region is CASSEAPGQRYYGYTF. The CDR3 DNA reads TGTGCCAGTAGTGAAGCCCCGGGACAGAGATACTATGGCTACACCTTC.

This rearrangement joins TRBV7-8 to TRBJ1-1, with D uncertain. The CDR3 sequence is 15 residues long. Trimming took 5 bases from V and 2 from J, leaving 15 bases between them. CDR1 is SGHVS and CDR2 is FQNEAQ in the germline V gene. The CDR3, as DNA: TGTGCCAGCAGCAGACAAACAGTTGGAAACACTGAAGCTTTCTTT. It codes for CASSRQTVGNTEAFF.

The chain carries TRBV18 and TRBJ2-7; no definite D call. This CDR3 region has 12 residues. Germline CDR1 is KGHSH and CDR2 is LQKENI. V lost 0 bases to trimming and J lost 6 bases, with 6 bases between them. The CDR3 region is CASSPPSLEQYF. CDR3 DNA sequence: TGTGCCAGCTCACCACCCTCTCTCGAGCAGTACTTC.

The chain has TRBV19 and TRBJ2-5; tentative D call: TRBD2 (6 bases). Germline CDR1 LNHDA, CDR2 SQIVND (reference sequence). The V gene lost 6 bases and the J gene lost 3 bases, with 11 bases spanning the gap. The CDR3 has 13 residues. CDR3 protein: CASREGTEETQYF. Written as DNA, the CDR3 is TGTGCCAGTAGGGAGGGGACGGAAGAGACCCAGTACTTC.

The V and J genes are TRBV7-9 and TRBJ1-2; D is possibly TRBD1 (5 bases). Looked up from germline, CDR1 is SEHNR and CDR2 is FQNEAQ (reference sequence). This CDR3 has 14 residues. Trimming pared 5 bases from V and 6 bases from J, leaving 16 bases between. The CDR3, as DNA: TGTGCCAGCAGCCCAACAAACAGGCCTAATGGCTACACCTTC. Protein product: CASSPTNRPNGYTF.